These T cell receptor beta chains were read from a single sample in a study of T cell responses to AZD1222 COVID-19 vaccine. Sequencing was performed with immunoSEQ multiplex PCR; in TCRdb, only in-frame clones are kept and a portion is missing. The sample contains some 83,000 clones, about 88% of which appear only once. The sample consisted of peripheral blood, taken 28 days after the second AZD1222 dose. The receptors here all came from an adult who received the AZD1222 COVID-19 vaccine. The CDR3 runs from the conserved cysteine through the conserved F or W. Each record gives: V gene, J gene, clone size, D gene, CDR3 DNA, CDR3 protein. A D gene is named only where the DNA matches it firmly. Only some rows state a clone size, as once, few, many or a class for expanded clones.

>TRBV24-1|TRBJ2-3|.|TRBD2
TGTGCCACCAGTGACCTAAGGACTAGCGGGGACCGCACAGATACGCAGTATTTT
CATSDLRTSGDRTDTQYF
>TRBV13|TRBJ1-2|once|.
TGTGCCAGCAGCTTTCTCGGGGACTATGGCTACACCTTC
CASSFLGDYGYTF
>TRBV9|TRBJ1-4|.|.
TGTGCCAGCAGCGCCGACCCCGGGCCCCGGGAAAAACTGTTTTTT
CASSADPGPREKLFF
>TRBV5-6|TRBJ1-6|.|.
TGTGCCAGCAGCTTGGGGACGGCATCACTATCACCCCTCCACTTT
CASSLGTASLSPLHF
>TRBV29-1|TRBJ1-1|once|.
TGCAGTTATTCGGGGGGCGCAAGTCAGGCTGAAGCTTTCTTT
CSYSGGASQAEAFF
>TRBV28|TRBJ1-5|.|TRBD1
TGTGCCAGCAGTCACGACAGGGTAGGGTGGAGCAATCAGCCCCAGCATTTT
CASSHDRVGWSNQPQHF
>TRBV4-1|TRBJ1-1|.|.
TGCGCCAGCAGCCCCTGGGGGGGGAACACTGAAGCTTTCTTT
CASSPWGGNTEAFF
>TRBV7-9|TRBJ1-6|.|TRBD1
TGTGCCAGCAGCATGACAGGGTTGGAGTCACCCCTCCACTTT
CASSMTGLESPLHF
>TRBV6-1|TRBJ2-5|.|.
TGTGCCAGCAGTGAGGGCTTAGGACTTCAAGAGACCCAGTACTTC
CASSEGLGLQETQYF
>TRBV5-8|TRBJ2-1|.|.
TGTGCCAGCAGCCGCAGGACTACAGGGAACAATGAGCAGTTCTTC
CASSRRTTGNNEQFF
>TRBV4-3|TRBJ2-7|.|TRBD2
TGCGCCAGCAGCCAAGATCCCAGCGGGGGTCCCTACGAGCAGTACTTC
CASSQDPSGGPYEQYF
>TRBV6-5|TRBJ1-5|.|TRBD1
TGTGCCAGCAGATCACAGGGGGCCAGCAATCAGCCCCAGCATTTT
CASRSQGASNQPQHF
>TRBV19|TRBJ1-1|.|.
TGTGCCAGTAGTATATGGGCAGCGAACACTGAAGCTTTCTTT
CASSIWAANTEAFF
>TRBV28|TRBJ1-2|.|.
TGTGCCAGCAGTTGGGGACAAGGCTATGGCTACACCTTC
CASSWGQGYGYTF
>TRBV27|TRBJ2-3|once|.
TGTGCCAGCAGTTTACGAGGGTATACGCAGTATTTT
CASSLRGYTQYF
>TRBV6-5|TRBJ1-1|.|TRBD1
TGTGCCAGCACCATTACAGGGGACACTGAAGCTTTCTTT
CASTITGDTEAFF
>TRBV6-1|TRBJ1-5|.|.
TGTGCCAGCAGTGAATCTCTGGGGGGCTACGGTCCCCAGCATTTT
CASSESLGGYGPQHF
>TRBV11-2|TRBJ1-2|.|TRBD1
TGTGCCAGCAGTTTAGGGACAGGGGGGTTAGGTCGTGGCTACACCTTC
CASSLGTGGLGRGYTF
>TRBV9|TRBJ1-2|.|TRBD1
TGTGCCACCTGGGACAGGGAAGTGACTACGTCTGGCTACACCTTC
CATWDREVTTSGYTF
>TRBV15|TRBJ1-4|.|.
TGTGCCACCAGTGGCGGGGAGAATGAAAAACTGTTTTTT
CATSGGENEKLFF
>TRBV11-2|TRBJ2-7|.|TRBD1
TGTGCCAGCAGCCGGCAGGGACAGGGCGACGAGCAGTACTTC
CASSRQGQGDEQYF
>TRBV18|TRBJ1-2|.|TRBD1
TGTGCCAGCTCAGCTCCGGACAGGGGGGATTATGGCTACACCTTC
CASSAPDRGDYGYTF
>TRBV11-3|TRBJ2-1|.|.
TGTGCCAGCAGCCTTGGATCCGGGGCACTTGGAAACGACAATGAGCAGTTCTTC
CASSLGSGALGNDNEQFF
>TRBV6-2/TRBV6-3|TRBJ2-7|.|.
TGTGCCAGCAGCCACCCGCAAGCTGGTTACTACGAGCAGTACTTC
CASSHPQAGYYEQYF
>TRBV7-2|TRBJ1-1|.|TRBD1
TGTGCCACGCGGGACAGGGGGCGCGTGGGCACTGAAGCTTTCTTT
CATRDRGRVGTEAFF
>TRBV11-2|TRBJ2-7|once|.
TGTGCCAGCAGCTTCCGGGGTTCCTACGAGCAGTACTTC
CASSFRGSYEQYF
>TRBV7-2|TRBJ1-3|.|.
TGTGCCAGCAGCTTAGTGGGCACTTACTCTGGAAACACCATATATTTT
CASSLVGTYSGNTIYF
>TRBV28|TRBJ2-7|.|.
TGTGCCAGCAGCACGGACAGGGAGGGTGACTACGAGCAGTACTTC
CASSTDREGDYEQYF
>TRBV19|TRBJ1-3|few|.
TGTGCCAGTAGTTACGCGGAATCGGCTGGAAACACCATATATTTT
CASSYAESAGNTIYF
>TRBV9|TRBJ2-1|.|TRBD1
TGTGCCAGCAGCAAAGGACAGGGGATGAATGAGCAGTTCTTC
CASSKGQGMNEQFF
>TRBV29-1|TRBJ1-2|.|TRBD1
TGCAGCGTGATCCAAGGGGACAGGGGGCCGAATGGCTACACCTTC
CSVIQGDRGPNGYTF
>TRBV7-9|TRBJ1-1|.|.
TGTGCCAGCAGCTTATTGTCCTCACAGGGCCGAGGCACTGAAGCTTTCTTT
CASSLLSSQGRGTEAFF
>TRBV7-8|TRBJ1-2|once|TRBD1
TGTGCCAGCAGCTTAGCCTACAGGGGGCGGACTAACTATGGCTACACCTTC
CASSLAYRGRTNYGYTF
>TRBV7-9|TRBJ1-2|once|.
TGTGCCAGCAGCTTAGATTCACGTTTAGGCTACACCTTC
CASSLDSRLGYTF
>TRBV12-5|TRBJ1-1|once|.
TGTGCTAGTGGCCCACCTCGGGCTGAAGCTTTCTTT
CASGPPRAEAFF
>TRBV6-5|TRBJ1-2|.|.
TGTGCCAGCAGTTCGACACCTAATACTGGCTACACCTTC
CASSSTPNTGYTF
>TRBV2|TRBJ1-5|.|TRBD1
TGTGCCAGCTTAGCGGGACAGGGAGGCAATCAGCCCCAGCATTTT
CASLAGQGGNQPQHF
>TRBV10-2|TRBJ1-2|.|.
TGCGCCAGCAGTGAGTCAGAGGGGAGGGGACGAGGCTACACCTTC
CASSESEGRGRGYTF
>TRBV19|TRBJ1-2|.|.
TGTGCCAGTGGGCTCAAAGGGAGAGTAGACTATGGCTACACCTTC
CASGLKGRVDYGYTF
>TRBV5-1|TRBJ2-2|.|TRBD2
TGCGCCAGCAGCCCCTCTGTACTAGCGGGGGCGAACACCGGGGAGCTGTTTTTT
CASSPSVLAGANTGELFF
>TRBV7-9|TRBJ1-1|.|.
TGTGCCAGCAGCTTACCGTCCTTGGGGGCAAGCACTGAAGCTTTCTTT
CASSLPSLGASTEAFF
>TRBV7-2|TRBJ1-1|.|TRBD1
TGTGCCAGCAGCTTATTAAAGGACAGGTTTTCCGAAGCTTTCTTT
CASSLLKDRFSEAFF
>TRBV4-1|TRBJ1-2|.|.
TGCGCCAGCAGCCAAGTGGGGGGCTTGGGGAATGGCTACACCTTC
CASSQVGGLGNGYTF
>TRBV6-5|TRBJ1-4|.|.
TGTGCCAGCAGGGAGCTCAGGGGACTACAAGAAAAACTGTTTTTT
CASRELRGLQEKLFF
>TRBV13|TRBJ1-3|.|.
TGTGCCAGCAGCCGCTTGGCGGGAAACACCATATATTTT
CASSRLAGNTIYF
>TRBV30|TRBJ1-1|.|.
TGTGCCTGGAGTAAATTGACTGAAGCTTTCTTT
CAWSKLTEAFF
>TRBV19|TRBJ1-1|.|.
TGTGCCAGTAGTATAGGCCGGAACACTGAAGCTTTCTTT
CASSIGRNTEAFF
>TRBV12-3/TRBV12-4|TRBJ1-4|.|TRBD1
TGTGCCAGCATCAAACAGGGGGATGAAAAACTGTTTTTT
CASIKQGDEKLFF
>TRBV9|TRBJ2-5|once|TRBD1
TGTGCCAGCAGCGCTCAGGGGGCTTCCACAGAGACCCAGTACTTC
CASSAQGASTETQYF
>TRBV11-3|TRBJ2-5|.|TRBD1
TGTGCCAGCAGCCCCCCGGACAGGGCGAGCCAAGAGACCCAGTACTTC
CASSPPDRASQETQYF
>TRBV10-3|TRBJ1-5|once|.
TGTGCCATCAGTGAGTCGAATCAGCCCCAGCATTTT
CAISESNQPQHF
>TRBV27|TRBJ2-7|.|.
TGTGCCAGCAGTTTATCGCGGGGAGCCTACGAGCAGTACTTC
CASSLSRGAYEQYF
>TRBV21-1|TRBJ2-3|.|.
TGTGCCAGCAGCAAACGGTGGTACGGCCTAAGGACTACCCCTAGCACAGATACGCAGTATTTT
CASSKRWYGLRTTPSTDTQYF
>TRBV7-3|TRBJ2-3|.|TRBD1
TGTGCCAGCAGCTTTGGACAGGGGGCAGATACGCAGTATTTT
CASSFGQGADTQYF
>TRBV21-1|TRBJ2-1|few|.
TGTGCCAGCCGACGACGACAGGCCGATCTGATCTTC
CASRRRQADLIF
>TRBV30|TRBJ2-7|.|TRBD1
TGTGCCTGGACTACAGGGGGCGAGCAGTACTTC
CAWTTGGEQYF
>TRBV13|TRBJ2-7|.|TRBD1
TGTGCCAGCAGCCTTGACAGGGCCGAGATAGAGCAGTACTTC
CASSLDRAEIEQYF
>TRBV11-2|TRBJ1-2|.|.
TGTGCCAGCAGGCCTACCGGCTCTATAGGCTACACCTTC
CASRPTGSIGYTF
>TRBV28|TRBJ2-1|.|TRBD2
TGTGCCAGCAGTTTGCCGCGGGGGGCCGGCAATGAGCAGTTCTTC
CASSLPRGAGNEQFF